These T cell receptor beta chains were read from a single sample in a study of vaccination and CD4 T cells after COVID-19. From the PCR reads, TCRdb called clonotypes with MiXCR, one entry per CDR3 protein. Among over 12,000 distinct CDR3 sequences listed, roughly 45% were seen once. These TCRs are of unknown antigen specificity. The sequenced material came from cultured CD4+ T cells from blood. All receptors come from a human donor with COVID-19. Both conserved end residues are part of each CDR3. A D gene is named only where the DNA matches it firmly. Clone size is stated in some rows and not others, as once, few, many or a class when expanded.

v_gene	abundance	j_gene	d_gene	CDR3nt	CDR3aa
TRBV12-3/TRBV12-4	few	TRBJ1-2	.	TGTGCCAGCAGTTTCGACAGGACCTATGGCTACACCTTC	CASSFDRTYGYTF
TRBV27	.	TRBJ1-1	.	TGTGCCAGCAGTCTCTTCGGGACCCAGGGAGTTATCACTGAAGCTTTCTTT	CASSLFGTQGVITEAFF
TRBV6-1	.	TRBJ1-1	TRBD1	TGTGCCAGCAGCCCGGGCCACGGACAGGGTCTGGTCGCTTTCTTT	CASSPGHGQGLVAFF
TRBV5-8	.	TRBJ2-5	.	TGTGCCAGCAGCTTGTGGTCCGGGGGCGGGGAGACCCAGTACTTC	CASSLWSGGGETQYF
TRBV19	.	TRBJ1-1	.	TGTGCCAGTAGTAGAGTCGTGAACACTGAAGCTTTCTTT	CASSRVVNTEAFF
TRBV20-1	.	TRBJ2-2	TRBD1	TGCAGTGCTAGCCTCACAGGGGTGAACACCGGGGAGCTGTTTTTT	CSASLTGVNTGELFF
TRBV4-1	.	TRBJ2-5	TRBD2	TGCGCCAGCAGCCGCGGAGAGCGGGGGAGCCAAGAGACCCAGTACTTC	CASSRGERGSQETQYF
TRBV20-1	.	TRBJ1-2	.	TGCAGTGCTAGAGATTGGAATTCTGCGGGCTATGACTACACCTTC	CSARDWNSAGYDYTF
TRBV24-1	.	TRBJ2-2	TRBD2	TGTGCCACCAGTGAACTTAGCGGGGGCGCCGGGGAGCTGTTTTTT	CATSELSGGAGELFF
TRBV11-3	few	TRBJ1-5	.	TGTGCCAGCAGCTTAGAGGTCCGGGAGAATCAGCCCCAGCATTTT	CASSLEVRENQPQHF
TRBV7-9	.	TRBJ1-1	.	TGTGCCAGCAGCTTAAGTTATAGGGAGGAGACTGAAGCTTTCTTT	CASSLSYREETEAFF
TRBV27	.	TRBJ1-5	.	TGTGCCAGCAGACGTAATAGCAATCAGCCCCAGCATTTT	CASRRNSNQPQHF
TRBV6-1	.	TRBJ1-5	TRBD1	TGTGCCAGCAGGGTGGGACAGGCAAATCAGCCCCAGCATTTT	CASRVGQANQPQHF
TRBV20-1	.	TRBJ2-7	.	TGCAGTGCTAGAGATCCCCGGTCTAGCCCTAACGACGAGCAGTACTTC	CSARDPRSSPNDEQYF
TRBV10-3	few	TRBJ1-5	.	TGTGCCATCAGGGGCGGGGTAAATCAGCCCCAGCATTTT	CAIRGGVNQPQHF
TRBV20-1	.	TRBJ2-7	TRBD2	TGCAGTGCTAAGGGAGGACTAGGAAAATACGAGCAGTACTTC	CSAKGGLGKYEQYF
TRBV6-5	.	TRBJ2-1	.	TGTGCCAGCAGTTACTCTAAGGACACCGACAATGAGCAGTTCTTC	CASSYSKDTDNEQFF
TRBV19	.	TRBJ2-1	TRBD2	TGTGCCAGTTGTCTAAGCGGGGGGGCTATCAATGAGCAGTTCTTC	CASCLSGGAINEQFF
TRBV12-3/TRBV12-4	.	TRBJ2-2	TRBD2	TGTGCCAGTACGGGGGGGGCCCCCTCCGGGGAGCTGTTTTTT	CASTGGAPSGELFF
TRBV6-4	.	TRBJ1-5	.	TGTGCCAGCAGCCCGGAGTATAGCAATCAGCCCCAGCATTTT	CASSPEYSNQPQHF
TRBV12-3/TRBV12-4	.	TRBJ1-2	.	TGTGCCAGCAGTTTAATCCAGGGGAGAAACTATGGCTACACCTTC	CASSLIQGRNYGYTF
TRBV20-1	few	TRBJ2-2	TRBD1	TGCAGTGCTAGAGATCGAAGGACAGGGCAGAACACCGGGGAGCTGTTTTTT	CSARDRRTGQNTGELFF
TRBV19	.	TRBJ1-5	.	TGTGCCAGTAGTATAAGAGGTCAGAATCAGCCCCAGCATTTT	CASSIRGQNQPQHF
TRBV20-1	.	TRBJ2-7	TRBD2	TGCAGTGCTAGTGGGACTAGCGGCTACGAGCAGTACTTC	CSASGTSGYEQYF
TRBV7-9	.	TRBJ2-5	.	TGTGCCAGCAGCTCCTTAGGACTTAAGGGGACCCAGTACTTC	CASSSLGLKGTQYF
TRBV6-2/TRBV6-3	few	TRBJ2-4	TRBD1	TGTGCCAGCAGTTCCCGGGACAGGGGAATTTATTGGAAAAACATTCAGTACTTC	CASSSRDRGIYWKNIQYF
TRBV15	few	TRBJ2-2	TRBD2	TGTGCCACCAGAGGAGCTAGCGGTCCCGGGGAGCTGTTTTTT	CATRGASGPGELFF
TRBV29-1	.	TRBJ1-1	.	TGCAGCGTTGGGGTTCACCAGAACACTGAAGCTTTCTTT	CSVGVHQNTEAFF
TRBV7-8	.	TRBJ2-7	.	TGTGCCAGCAGCCTAAGACGGCAGCAGTACTTC	CASSLRRQQYF
TRBV4-1	.	TRBJ1-3	.	TGCGCCAGCAGCCAAGCTGGTTTCTCTGGAAACACCATATATTTT	CASSQAGFSGNTIYF
TRBV29-1	.	TRBJ2-2	.	TGCAGCGTTGACGGACTTCGCGGGGAGCTGTTTTTT	CSVDGLRGELFF
TRBV20-1	.	TRBJ1-5	.	TGCAGTGCTCAAGGGGAGGGACATAGCAATCAGCCCCAGCATTTT	CSAQGEGHSNQPQHF
TRBV6-5	.	TRBJ1-6	.	TGTGCCAGCAGTTACAGGACGGCCGATTCACCCCTCCACTTT	CASSYRTADSPLHF
TRBV5-1	.	TRBJ1-5	.	TGCGCCAGCCGCTTCGACAGTAATAGCAATCAGCCCCAGCATTTT	CASRFDSNSNQPQHF
TRBV6-5	.	TRBJ1-2	.	TGTGCCAGCAGTTCCTCGAATCCCTATAACTATGGCTACAACTTC	CASSSSNPYNYGYNF
TRBV7-8	once	TRBJ2-1	TRBD2	TGTGCCAGCAGCCCACTAGCGGGGGCCATCTACAATGAGCAGTTCTTC	CASSPLAGAIYNEQFF
TRBV28	few	TRBJ2-3	TRBD2	TGTGCCAGCAGTACCCCTAGCGGGGGCGGGAATACGCAGTATTTT	CASSTPSGGGNTQYF
TRBV5-4	.	TRBJ1-2	.	TGTGCCAGCAGCGCATCAGGCAGGGTGGACTATGGCTACACCTTC	CASSASGRVDYGYTF
TRBV28	.	TRBJ2-3	.	TGTGCCAGCAGTTTCAGCCAAACCCATACAGATACGCAGTATTTT	CASSFSQTHTDTQYF
TRBV6-1	.	TRBJ1-6	.	TGTGCCAGCAGTGAAAGGAGGGGATCCTATAATTCACCCCTCCACTTT	CASSERRGSYNSPLHF
TRBV5-6	.	TRBJ2-2	.	TGTGCCAGCAGCTTGACAGGGGAGGACACCGGGGAGCTGTTTTTT	CASSLTGEDTGELFF
TRBV2	few	TRBJ1-6	TRBD1	TGTGCCAGCAGGACGGGACAGAGCTATAATTCACCCCTCCACTTT	CASRTGQSYNSPLHF
TRBV25-1	few	TRBJ1-1	.	TGTGCCAGCAGAAAGTCAGGGTTATCTGAAGCTTTCTTT	CASRKSGLSEAFF
TRBV11-1	.	TRBJ2-7	TRBD1	TGTGCCAGCAGCATTTCCCCGGGACAGGGGGCCTACGAGCAGTACTTC	CASSISPGQGAYEQYF
TRBV6-2/TRBV6-3	.	TRBJ2-1	TRBD2	TGTGCCAGCAGTTACGATAGCGGGGGCCTACAATACAATGAGCAGTTCTTC	CASSYDSGGLQYNEQFF
TRBV7-3	few	TRBJ2-3	.	TGTGCCAGCAGCTTTGAAGGTGATACGCAGTATTTT	CASSFEGDTQYF
TRBV6-1	few	TRBJ1-2	TRBD1	TGTGCCAGCGTTTGGAACGGGGGACAGGCAATTGACTACACCTTC	CASVWNGGQAIDYTF